Listed below are T cell receptor beta chains from one sample, sequenced in a study of blood T cell repertoires in COVID-19. Data came from immunoSEQ multiplex PCR; TCRdb stores just in-frame clones and leaves some out. The sample shows fewer than 200,000 clones, around 83% of them seen only once. Sample: peripheral blood. Receptors originate from a woman in her seventies who had recovered from COVID-19. Both conserved end residues are part of each CDR3. A D gene is named only where the DNA matches it firmly. Clone size is shown for a subset of rows, as once, few, many or a class of expanded clone.

j_call d_call clone_size v_call cdr3_aa cdr3_nt
TRBJ1-4 . . TRBV5-1 CASSQTATNEKLFF TGCGCCAGCAGCCAGACAGCAACTAATGAAAAACTGTTTTTT
TRBJ2-2 . . TRBV19 CASSIGASNTGELFF TGTGCCAGTAGTATAGGAGCCTCGAACACCGGGGAGCTGTTTTTT
TRBJ1-1 . many TRBV10-3 CAISESGDGNEAFF TGTGCCATCAGTGAGTCCGGGGATGGGAATGAAGCTTTCTTT
TRBJ2-1 . few TRBV11-2 CASSLGELEFF TGTGCCAGCAGCTTAGGCGAATTGGAGTTCTTC
TRBJ2-1 TRBD2 . TRBV6-5 CASTSPGLAAEQFF TGTGCCAGCACTTCACCGGGACTAGCGGCTGAGCAGTTCTTC
TRBJ2-6 . . TRBV5-1 CASSGASRLFGANVLTF TGCGCCAGCAGCGGCGCCTCCAGGCTGTTCGGGGCCAACGTCCTGACTTTC
TRBJ2-2 . . TRBV7-2 CASSLGPSNTGELFF TGTGCCAGCAGCTTAGGTCCCTCCAACACCGGGGAGCTGTTTTTT
TRBJ2-1 TRBD2 . TRBV5-4 CATTGLAGESSYNEQFF TGTGCCACCACGGGACTAGCGGGGGAGAGCTCCTACAATGAGCAGTTCTTC
TRBJ2-1 . . TRBV28 CASSLAGRATYNEQFF TGTGCCAGCAGTTTAGCGGGAAGGGCAACCTACAATGAGCAGTTCTTC
TRBJ1-2 TRBD1 once TRBV3-1/TRBV3-2 CASSDGQGLPGGYTF TGTGCCAGCAGCGACGGACAGGGGCTCCCGGGGGGCTACACCTTC
TRBJ1-1 . . TRBV4-1 CASSQDLIRGRPEAFF TGCGCCAGCAGCCAAGATCTAATAAGGGGCCGCCCTGAAGCTTTCTTT
TRBJ2-6 TRBD1 . TRBV5-6 CASSPQGSGANVLTF TGTGCCAGCAGCCCACAGGGGTCAGGGGCCAACGTCCTGACTTTC
TRBJ1-2 . . TRBV5-8 CASSLGEGRSNYGYTF TGTGCCAGCAGCCTGGGGGAGGGGAGATCTAACTATGGCTACACCTTC
TRBJ2-7 . . TRBV11-2 CASSFSHPGEQYF TGTGCCAGCAGCTTCTCTCACCCCGGCGAGCAGTACTTC
TRBJ2-1 . . TRBV7-2 CASSGPGSYNEQFF TGTGCCAGCTCCGGCCCGGGGTCTTACAATGAGCAGTTCTTC
TRBJ2-1 TRBD2 . TRBV3-1/TRBV3-2 CASSQDRGLAGDNEQFF TGTGCCAGCAGCCAAGATCGCGGGCTAGCGGGGGACAATGAGCAGTTCTTC
TRBJ1-1 TRBD1 . TRBV5-5 CASSLAGQGITEAFF TGTGCCAGCAGCTTGGCAGGACAGGGGATCACTGAAGCTTTCTTT
TRBJ2-1 TRBD2 . TRBV7-2 CASSLGPGGSGEQFF TGTGCCAGCAGCTTAGGGCCGGGGGGGAGCGGTGAGCAGTTCTTC
TRBJ2-7 TRBD1 . TRBV11-1 CASSFRQGDYEQYF TGTGCCAGCAGCTTCCGGCAGGGGGACTACGAGCAGTACTTC
TRBJ1-4 TRBD1 . TRBV4-1 CASSPTGLNEKLFF TGCGCCAGCAGCCCGACAGGGCTTAATGAAAAACTGTTTTTT
TRBJ2-7 . . TRBV3-1/TRBV3-2 CASSQVGQALSYEQYF TGTGCCAGCAGCCAAGTGGGGCAGGCCCTTTCCTACGAGCAGTACTTC
TRBJ2-5 . few TRBV9 CASSVEPLQETQYF TGTGCCAGCAGCGTAGAGCCCCTACAAGAGACCCAGTACTTC
TRBJ2-7 TRBD2 . TRBV28 CASLSLAGGLHEQYF TGTGCCAGCCTAAGCCTAGCGGGAGGGCTCCACGAGCAGTACTTC
TRBJ2-3 . . TRBV27 CASSWADTQYF TGTGCCAGCAGTTGGGCGGATACGCAGTATTTT
TRBJ2-1 TRBD1 . TRBV3-1/TRBV3-2 CASRAPGQSIQQFF TGTGCCAGCAGGGCCCCGGGACAGAGCATCCAGCAGTTCTTC
TRBJ2-3 TRBD2 . TRBV9 CASSPGSGRADTQYF TGTGCCAGCAGCCCAGGTAGCGGGCGGGCAGATACGCAGTATTTT
TRBJ2-5 TRBD2 . TRBV9 CASSVLAGDYTTQYF TGTGCCAGCAGCGTACTAGCGGGCGATTACACGACCCAGTACTTC
TRBJ2-7 . . TRBV11-2 CASSLWLGGSYEQYF TGTGCCAGCAGCTTATGGCTAGGGGGCTCCTACGAGCAGTACTTC